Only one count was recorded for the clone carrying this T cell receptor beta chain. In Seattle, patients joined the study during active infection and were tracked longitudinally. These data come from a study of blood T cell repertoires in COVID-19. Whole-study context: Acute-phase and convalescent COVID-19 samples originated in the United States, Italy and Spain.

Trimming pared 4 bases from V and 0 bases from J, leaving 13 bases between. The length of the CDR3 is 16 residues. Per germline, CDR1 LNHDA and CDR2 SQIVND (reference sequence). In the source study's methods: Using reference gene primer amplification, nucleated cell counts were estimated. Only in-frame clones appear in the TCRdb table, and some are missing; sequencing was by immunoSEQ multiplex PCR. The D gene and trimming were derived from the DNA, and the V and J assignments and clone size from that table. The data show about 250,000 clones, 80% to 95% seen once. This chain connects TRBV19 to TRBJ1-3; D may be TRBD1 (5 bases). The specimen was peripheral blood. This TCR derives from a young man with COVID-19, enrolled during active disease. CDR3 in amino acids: CASSTSRQFSGNTIYF. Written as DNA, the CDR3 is TGTGCCAGTAGTACCTCCCGACAGTTCTCTGGAAACACCATATATTTT.